The entry below gives a single TCR beta chain sequence along with its context. The source of the sample is a study of control samples from healthy donors and cancer patients. V was trimmed by 7 bases and J by 9 bases, leaving 17 bases between them. Germline V gives CDR1 WNHNN, CDR2 SYGVQD (reference sequence). The CDR3 loop spans 13 amino acids. TCRdb keeps only in-frame clones here, not all; method: immunoSEQ multiplex PCR. This repertoire includes fewer than 250,000 clones. J is TRBJ2-3 and V is TRBV10-1, with a tentative D call TRBD2 (6 bases). This TCR came from a woman in her twenties or thirties in good health. The material sequenced was blood. The CDR3 loop reads CASTPGGSGTQYF. DNA of the CDR3: TGCGCCAGCACCCCCGGTGGTAGCGGAACGCAGTATTTT.